The 10 T cell receptor beta chains below were found in one sample sequenced in a study of technical replicates of blood from a few donors. The data were produced by immunoSEQ multiplex PCR, yet TCRdb's version contains in-frame clones alone and is incomplete. The sample contains about 12,000 clones, 94% of which appear only once. Sequencing input: PBMCs. These receptors all stem from a human donor in good health.

This clone was counted a single time. The chain links TRBV30 to TRBJ1-5; D gene unclear. The V and J ends lost 0 bases and 1 base respectively, with 7 bases between them. The CDR3 is 14 amino acids. Germline V gene data show CDR1 as GTSNPN and CDR2 as SVGIG (reference sequence). The CDR3 loop reads CAWSVLMSNQPQHF. The CDR3 bases are TGTGCCTGGAGTGTACTGATGAGCAATCAGCCCCAGCATTTT.

The chain carries TRBV7-9 and TRBJ2-1; 9 nucleotides align to TRBD2. This CDR3 has 15 amino acids. Germline V gives CDR1 SEHNR, CDR2 FQNEAQ (reference sequence). Unmatched junction bases numbered 6, after V lost 5 bases and J lost 4 bases. The CDR3 spells CASSPRTSEYNEQFF. The DNA for the CDR3 is TGTGCCAGCAGCCCGCGGACTAGCGAGTACAATGAGCAGTTCTTC.

Details on this clone: At one end the junction does not follow the germline gene, possibly because of a read error. The genes are TRBV5-1 and TRBJ2-7, with 12 bases aligning to TRBD1. The germline V gene has CDR1 SGHRS and CDR2 YFSETQ. This CDR3 has 13 amino acids. CDR3 DNA sequence: TGCGCCAGCAGATTGGGACAGGGGGCCGAGCAGTACTTC. Residues: CASRLGQGAEQYF.

The rearrangement uses TRBV2 and TRBJ1-5; D may be TRBD1 (5 bases). CDR1 is SNHLY and CDR2 is FYNNEI in the germline V gene. V shed 3 bases and J shed 6 bases, with 9 bases lying between them. The CDR3 is 13 residues long. CDR3 coding DNA: TGTGCCAGCAGTGACAGGGAAACTCAGCCCCAGCATTTT. Translating gives CASSDRETQPQHF.

The sample holds a few counts of this clone. The chain is built from TRBV19 and TRBJ1-5; the match to TRBD1 covers 9 bases. Germline V gene data show CDR1 as LNHDA and CDR2 as SQIVND (reference sequence). With 9 bases clipped from V and 7 bases from J, the junction kept 10 bases outside the gene matches. The CDR3 is 14 amino acids. The CDR3 coding sequence is TGTGCCAGACAAGGACAGGGGAGGAACCAGCCCCAGCATTTT. Its translation is CARQGQGRNQPQHF.

The CDR3 coding sequence is TGTGCCAGCAGCTTAGGACTCCGCACAGATACGCAGTATTTT. It translates to CASSLGLRTDTQYF. This chain joins TRBV13 and TRBJ2-3, with D unclear. The CDR3 runs 14 residues. The V end was cut by 0 bases, the J end by 1 base, with 5 bases between. The V gene's germline CDR1 is PRHDT and CDR2 FYEKMQ (reference sequence).

CDR3 region: CASSNGQTKETQYF. CDR3 DNA: TGTGCCAGCAGTAATGGACAGACAAAAGAGACCCAGTACTTC. The rearrangement links TRBV28 to TRBJ2-5; weak D call: TRBD1 (6 bases). The CDR3 sequence is 14 residues long. Germline CDR1 is MDHEN and CDR2 is SYDVKM. V gave up 5 bases and J gave up 3 bases, with 13 bases separating them.

This chain links TRBV11-2 with TRBJ1-2; D gene ambiguous. The V end was cut by 0 bases, the J end by 7 bases, with 18 bases between. This CDR3 comprises 16 residues. Germline V gene sequence: CDR1 SGHAT, CDR2 FQNNGV. In DNA, the CDR3 is TGTGCCAGCAGCTTAGATCTTGGCGGTCGAGGAAGTGGCTACACCTTC. Residues: CASSLDLGGRGSGYTF. Supplemented by reference TRBV11-2 and TRBJ1-2, the full variable domain reads EAGVAQSPRYKIIEKRQSVAFWCNPISGHATLYWYQQILGQGPKLLIQFQNNGVVDDSQLPKDRFSAERLKGVDSTLKIQPAKLEDSAVYLCASSLDLGGRGSGYTFGSGTRLTVV.

V and J are TRBV4-1 and TRBJ2-7, with D perhaps matching TRBD2 (5 bases). The CDR3 is 16 residues long. Germline V gene lookup returns CDR1 MGHRA and CDR2 YSYEKL. The V end was cut by 5 bases, the J end by 0 bases, with 17 bases between. CDR3 sequence reads: CASSSRHREGSYEQYF. The CDR3 DNA sequence: TGCGCCAGCAGCTCCAGGCACCGGGAAGGCTCCTACGAGCAGTACTTC.

The chain recombines TRBV5-1 with TRBJ2-3; perhaps TRBD2 as D (5 bases). The CDR3 is made up of 16 amino acids. CDR1 and CDR2 from the germline V gene are SGHRS and YFSETQ. The ends were cut back, 3 bases at V and 1 base at J, with 15 bases in the middle. The CDR3 DNA is TGCGCCAGCAGCTCCGGACTCCCCCCTGGCACAGATACGCAGTATTTT. This sequence encodes CASSSGLPPGTDTQYF.